The 10 T cell receptor beta chains given below trace back to one sample, sequenced in a study of T-cell memory formation after mild COVID-19. Each CDR3 protein gets one entry after TCRdb re-called the 5' RACE reads with MiXCR. This repertoire shows 300,000 to 400,000 distinct CDR3 sequences, around 15% found once; its top ten account for over 20%. The sample taken for sequencing was PBMCs or a T cell subset sorted from them (not recorded which). These receptors all stem from a man aged 18 to 29 who had mild COVID-19 (a few samples of this study predate the infection). Cell type and time point are not known.

This chain connects TRBV5-4 to TRBJ2-7; no firm D call. CDR3 length equals 15 residues. Per germline, CDR1 SGHNT and CDR2 YYREEE (reference sequence). The ends were cut back, 4 bases at V and 2 bases at J, with 16 bases in the middle. The CDR3 is CASSRTDGSPYEQYF. The DNA of the CDR3 is TGTGCCAGCAGCCGAACGGACGGATCCCCCTACGAGCAGTACTTC.

The CDR3 DNA sequence: TGTGCCAGCTCACGACAGCTCGAGGGTGCGGGTGAGCAGTTCTTC. It is translated as CASSRQLEGAGEQFF. The J gene is TRBJ2-1, the V gene TRBV18, with D possibly being TRBD1 or TRBD2 (5 bases each). The CDR3 runs 15 residues. Germline V gives CDR1 KGHSH, CDR2 LQKENI. The ends were cut back, 4 bases at V and 9 bases at J, with 19 bases in the middle.

This clonotype was seen a handful of times. The rearrangement uses TRBV2 and TRBJ2-1; TRBD1 matches at 11 bases. The CDR3 totals 14 residues. V lost 8 bases and J lost 5; bases outside the gene matches: 5. Germline CDR1 and CDR2: SNHLY and FYNNEI. This CDR3 is CASCRDRGDNEQFF. CDR3 sequence (DNA): TGTGCCAGCTGCCGGGACAGGGGGGACAATGAGCAGTTCTTC.

This rearrangement joins TRBV5-6 to TRBJ2-5, with D unclear. The CDR3 runs 15 residues. Germline V CDR1 and CDR2: SGHDT, YYEEEE. V lost 4 bases to trimming and J lost 1 base, with 14 bases between them. CDR3 nucleotides: TGTGCCAGCAGCCTACCCAGTTGGGCCCAAGAGACCCAGTACTTC. It specifies CASSLPSWAQETQYF.

This clonotype was seen a handful of times. J is TRBJ1-6 and V is TRBV5-1; 10 bases match TRBD1. V lost 4 bases, J lost 15 bases, and 16 bases stayed unmatched. CDR3 length equals 16 residues. The germline gives CDR1 SGHRS, CDR2 YFSETQ. CDR3 nucleotides: TGCGCCAGCAGCCCGCTACCGGGACAGGGGTTCACAGGCCTCCACTTT. Amino acids: CASSPLPGQGFTGLHF.

The CDR3 coding sequence is TGCAGTGCTAGAGAGAGACGGATGAACTATGGCTACACCTTC. This encodes CSARERRMNYGYTF. This chain connects TRBV20-1 to TRBJ1-2; no clear D. CDR3 length equals 14 residues. V was cut by 0 bases and J by 2 bases, with 10 bases left in between. CDR1 is DFQATT, CDR2 SNEGSKA, per germline (reference sequence).

This clonotype was detected only a few times. The rearrangement uses TRBV6-1 and TRBJ2-7, with 10 bases identical to TRBD2. Germline V gives CDR1 MNHNS, CDR2 SASEGT. The CDR3 spans 16 residues. The J segment lost 2 bases and the V segment lost 4 bases, leaving 8 bases of the junction unmatched. The CDR3 sequence: CASSVSLAGGAYEQYF. Written as DNA, the CDR3 is TGTGCCAGCAGTGTCAGTTTAGCGGGGGGCGCCTACGAGCAGTACTTC.

The chain links TRBV19 to TRBJ1-3; D remains unclear. Germline values: CDR1 LNHDA, CDR2 SQIVND (reference sequence). The CDR3 spans 14 residues. V was pared by 8 bases and J by 0 bases, with 11 bases between. The CDR3 sequence is CASRPGNSGNTIYF. CDR3 DNA sequence: TGTGCCAGTCGACCAGGAAACTCTGGAAACACCATATATTTT.

V and J are TRBV15 and TRBJ2-5; 11 nucleotides align to TRBD1. This CDR3 is 15 amino acids long. V trimming: 5 bases; J trimming: 5 bases; junction bases outside the gene matches: 7. CDR1 is LNHNV and CDR2 is YYDKDF in the germline V gene (reference sequence). CDR3 residues: CATSPRTGGWETQYF. In DNA form, the CDR3 reads TGTGCCACCAGCCCGCGGACAGGGGGCTGGGAGACCCAGTACTTC.

The chain joins TRBV15 to TRBJ2-1; 7 bases map to TRBD2. J gave up 9 bases and V 5 bases, and 7 bases lay outside the gene matches. CDR1 is LNHNV and CDR2 is YYDKDF in the germline V gene (reference sequence). The CDR3 sequence is 13 residues long. CDR3 residues: CATSLRERGEQFF. CDR3 bases: TGTGCCACCAGCCTGCGGGAGCGGGGTGAGCAGTTCTTC.